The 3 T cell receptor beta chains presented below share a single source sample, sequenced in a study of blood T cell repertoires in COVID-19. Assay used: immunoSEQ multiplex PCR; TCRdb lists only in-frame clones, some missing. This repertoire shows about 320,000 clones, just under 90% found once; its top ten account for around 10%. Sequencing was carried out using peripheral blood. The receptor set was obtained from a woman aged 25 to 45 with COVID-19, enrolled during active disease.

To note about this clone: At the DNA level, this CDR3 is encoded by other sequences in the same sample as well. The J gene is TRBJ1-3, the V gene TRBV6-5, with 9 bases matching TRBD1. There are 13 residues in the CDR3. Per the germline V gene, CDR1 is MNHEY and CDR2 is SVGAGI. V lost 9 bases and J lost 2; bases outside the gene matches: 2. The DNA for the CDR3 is TGTGCCAGTCGACAGGGGGCTGGAAACACCATATATTTT. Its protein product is CASRQGAGNTIYF.

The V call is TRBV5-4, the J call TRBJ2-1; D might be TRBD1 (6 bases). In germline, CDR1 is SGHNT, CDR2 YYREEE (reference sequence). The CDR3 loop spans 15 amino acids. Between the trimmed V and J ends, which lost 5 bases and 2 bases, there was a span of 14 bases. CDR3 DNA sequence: TGTGCCAGCAGTTCTCAGGGGATGGCCTACAATGAGCAGTTCTTC. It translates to CASSSQGMAYNEQFF.

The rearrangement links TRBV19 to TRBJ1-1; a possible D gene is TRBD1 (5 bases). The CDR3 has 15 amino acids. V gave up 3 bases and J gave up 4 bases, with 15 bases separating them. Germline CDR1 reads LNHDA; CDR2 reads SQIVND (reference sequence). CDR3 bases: TGTGCCAGTAGTATGCTCGGGGCGGGGGGCACTGAAGCTTTCTTT. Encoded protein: CASSMLGAGGTEAFF.